Below are 26 T cell receptor beta chains sequenced from a single sample in a study of T cell responses to AZD1222 COVID-19 vaccine. Produced via immunoSEQ multiplex PCR; TCRdb's table is partial and in-frame only. The sample yields 130,000 to 150,000 clones, 70% to 90% seen once. Sequenced here: peripheral blood, sampled on day 0 of AZD1222 vaccination. Receptors originate from an adult in good health.

This chain links TRBV27 with TRBJ2-1, with D unresolved. The CDR3 is made up of 15 amino acids. V was pared by 5 bases and J by 7 bases, with 18 bases between. CDR1 is MNHEY, CDR2 SMNVEV, per germline (reference sequence). DNA for the CDR3: TGTGCCAGCAGTGCACTTCTCATCTCGGAAAATGAGCAGTTCTTC. Amino acid sequence: CASSALLISENEQFF.

This clone was observed a handful of times. The rearrangement uses TRBV6-5 and TRBJ2-7, with D perhaps TRBD1 (5 bases). V dropped 6 bases and J dropped 2 bases, with 17 bases sitting between them. Germline-derived CDR1 and CDR2 are MNHEY and SVGAGI. This CDR3 contains 15 residues. CDR3 residues: CASRQASSTPYEQYF. In DNA, the CDR3 is TGTGCCAGCAGACAGGCCTCAAGCACCCCCTACGAGCAGTACTTC.

The J gene is TRBJ2-1, the V gene TRBV4-1; D uncertain. Trimming cost V 4 bases and J 7 bases, with 23 bases left between them. The CDR3 extends over 17 amino acids. Germline V gives CDR1 MGHRA, CDR2 YSYEKL. CDR3 nucleotides: TGCGCCAGCAGCCCCGTTAAATCGGGTTCCTACAGAAATGAGCAGTTCTTC. The encoded protein is CASSPVKSGSYRNEQFF.

This clone was counted once. The chain has TRBV24-1 and TRBJ2-1, with 9 bases identical to TRBD2. This CDR3 is 14 amino acids long. Losses at the gene ends were 2 bases for V and 8 bases for J; bases not matched to a gene: 3. Per the germline V gene, CDR1 is KGHDR and CDR2 is SFDVKD. The CDR3 here is CATSDSGLAHEQFF. CDR3 in DNA: TGTGCCACCAGTGATTCCGGACTAGCGCATGAGCAGTTCTTC.

The chain combines TRBV10-3 with TRBJ1-2, with D hard to call. There are 12 residues in the CDR3. Germline V gives CDR1 ENHRY, CDR2 SYGVKD. V shed 3 bases and J shed 10 bases, with 12 bases lying between them. CDR3 sequence (DNA): TGTGCCATCAGTGAAACTAGCTCTGACTACACCTTC. This encodes CAISETSSDYTF.

The CDR3 DNA is TGTGCCAGCAGCCAAGAGGGGCTAGCGGGACCCCGAACGTACAATGAGCAGTTCTTC. Its protein product is CASSQEGLAGPRTYNEQFF. The gene calls are TRBV14 and TRBJ2-1, with TRBD2 identical over 9 bases. The V gene end was trimmed by 0 bases and the J gene end by 4 bases; junction bases not matched to a gene: 13. CDR1 and CDR2 from the germline V gene are SGHDN and FVKESK. The CDR3 extends over 19 amino acids.

The chain links TRBV7-9 to TRBJ2-7, with TRBD1 matching 9 bases. There are 14 residues in the CDR3. The germline CDR1 and CDR2 sequences are SEHNR and FQNEAQ (reference sequence). Trimming at V came to 1 base and at J to 3 bases, leaving 1 base not matched to a gene. For the CDR3, the DNA is TGTGCCAGCAGCTTAGGACAGGGGGGCTACGAGCAGTACTTC. Protein product: CASSLGQGGYEQYF.

V is TRBV19 and J is TRBJ1-2; tentative D call: TRBD1 (6 bases). Trimming removed 7 bases from V and 4 bases from J, with 16 bases in between. This CDR3 has 14 residues. Germline V gene lookup returns CDR1 LNHDA and CDR2 SQIVND (reference sequence). This CDR3 reads CASTRIGQFYGYTF. In nucleotides, the CDR3 is TGTGCCAGTACCCGTATCGGACAGTTCTATGGCTACACCTTC.

The rearrangement joins TRBV6-5 to TRBJ2-7; the match to TRBD2 covers 14 bases. Germline lookup yields CDR1 MNHEY and CDR2 SVGAGI. The CDR3 is 15 amino acids. V was clipped by 2 bases and J by 7 bases; unmatched bases: 4. The CDR3 sequence: CASSYGTSGSSEQYF. The CDR3 DNA sequence: TGTGCCAGCAGTTACGGGACTAGCGGGAGCAGTGAGCAGTACTTC.

The V call is TRBV28, the J call TRBJ2-1; TRBD2 agrees at 10 bases. The CDR3 runs to 15 residues. Unmatched junction bases numbered 10, after V lost 7 bases and J lost 7 bases. Germline CDR1 and CDR2: MDHEN and SYDVKM. The CDR3 is CASTEEGLAINEQFF. In DNA, the CDR3 is TGTGCCAGCACCGAAGAGGGACTAGCGATTAATGAGCAGTTCTTC. Using reference TRBV28 and TRBJ2-1 for the parts outside the CDR3, the full variable domain is DVKVTQSSRYLVKRTGEKVFLECVQDMDHENMFWYRQDPGLGLRLIYFSYDVKMKEKGDIPEGYSVSREKKERFSLILESASTNQTSMYLCASTEEGLAINEQFFGPGTRLTVL.

The rearrangement links TRBV27 to TRBJ1-1, with D maybe TRBD1 (5 bases). This CDR3 region has 13 residues. Per the germline V gene, CDR1 is MNHEY and CDR2 is SMNVEV (reference sequence). V dropped 5 bases and J dropped 5 bases, with 12 bases sitting between them. The CDR3: CASSRRGGTEAFF. CDR3 nucleotide sequence: TGTGCCAGCAGTAGAAGGGGAGGTACTGAAGCTTTCTTT.

V is TRBV2 and J is TRBJ1-6; D call uncertain. This CDR3 spans 13 amino acids. The germline CDR1 and CDR2 sequences are SNHLY and FYNNEI. With 3 bases removed from V and 10 bases from J, the gap between germline ends came to 10 bases. The CDR3 sequence is CASSDEGRSPLHF. The CDR3 coding sequence is TGTGCCAGCAGTGATGAGGGCCGGTCACCCCTCCACTTT.

This chain links TRBV30 with TRBJ1-2; D is undetermined. CDR3 length: 13 amino acids. Trimming stripped 2 bases from V and 4 bases from J, with 11 bases between. Germline CDR1 is GTSNPN and CDR2 is SVGIG (reference sequence). The CDR3 DNA reads as TGTGCCTGGAGTTCGGTCAGGACCTATGGCTACACCTTC. This codes for CAWSSVRTYGYTF.

This sequence joins TRBV7-9 and TRBJ2-6; weak D call: TRBD2 (5 bases). This CDR3 has 16 residues. V dropped 2 bases and J dropped 4 bases, with 12 bases sitting between them. In germline, CDR1 is SEHNR, CDR2 FQNEAQ (reference sequence). CDR3 coding DNA: TGTGCCAGCAGCTTACCGGTAACGGGAGGGGCCAACGTCCTGACTTTC. This gives the protein CASSLPVTGGANVLTF.

The V gene is TRBV7-2, the J gene TRBJ2-5; D might be TRBD1 or TRBD2, each matching 7 bases. Germline V gene sequence: CDR1 SGHTA, CDR2 FQGNSA. Trimming stripped 5 bases from V and 4 bases from J, with 17 bases between. The CDR3 runs 15 residues. In DNA, the CDR3 is TGTGCCAGCAGCCCCAGGGGGGGGTGGCGAGAGACCCAGTACTTC. This encodes CASSPRGGWRETQYF.

The V call is TRBV11-2, the J call TRBJ2-1; 16 bases align to TRBD2. This CDR3 has 17 amino acids. Unmatched junction bases numbered 4, after V lost 6 bases and J lost 2 bases. The germline gives CDR1 SGHAT, CDR2 FQNNGV. Here the CDR3 reads CASRGTSGRATYNEQFF. The CDR3 bases are TGTGCCAGCAGAGGGACTAGCGGGAGGGCCACCTACAATGAGCAGTTCTTC. The whole variable domain, filled in from reference TRBV11-2 and TRBJ2-1, reads EAGVAQSPRYKIIEKRQSVAFWCNPISGHATLYWYQQILGQGPKLLIQFQNNGVVDDSQLPKDRFSAERLKGVDSTLKIQPAKLEDSAVYLCASRGTSGRATYNEQFFGPGTRLTVL.

This clone was detected ten times or more. The chain employs TRBV25-1 and TRBJ2-7; 7 nucleotides match TRBD1. The V gene end was trimmed by 6 bases and the J gene end by 2 bases; junction bases not matched to a gene: 7. CDR1 MGHDK and CDR2 SYGVNS come from the germline V gene. The CDR3 length is 14 residues. Written as DNA, the CDR3 is TGTGCCAGCAGCCACAGGGGACGCCCCTACGAGCAGTACTTC. Protein product: CASSHRGRPYEQYF.

This sequence joins TRBV25-1 and TRBJ2-2; 10 nucleotides align to TRBD1. Unmatched junction bases numbered 9, after V lost 8 bases and J lost 6 bases. The CDR3 has 15 amino acids. CDR1 is MGHDK and CDR2 is SYGVNS in the germline V gene. The CDR3 sequence is CASRPGQGFPGELFF. CDR3 nucleotide sequence: TGTGCCAGCCGCCCGGGACAGGGGTTCCCCGGGGAGCTGTTTTTT.

The chain couples TRBV5-1 to TRBJ1-1; D gene unclear. Looked up from germline, CDR1 is SGHRS and CDR2 is YFSETQ. Trimming left V 0 bases short and J 2 bases short, with 8 bases between. The CDR3 length is 14 residues. The CDR3: CASSLDAANTEAFF. The CDR3 nucleotides are TGCGCCAGCAGCTTGGATGCGGCCAACACTGAAGCTTTCTTT.

The rearrangement uses TRBV28 and TRBJ1-5, with D unresolved. CDR1 is MDHEN and CDR2 is SYDVKM in the germline V gene. Trimming pared 4 bases from V and 3 bases from J, leaving 13 bases between. The CDR3 runs 15 residues. The CDR3 reads CASSSGAGSNQPQHF. In DNA form, the CDR3 reads TGTGCCAGCAGTTCCGGCGCGGGGTCCAATCAGCCCCAGCATTTT. The variable domain in full, completed from reference TRBV28 and TRBJ1-5, reads DVKVTQSSRYLVKRTGEKVFLECVQDMDHENMFWYRQDPGLGLRLIYFSYDVKMKEKGDIPEGYSVSREKKERFSLILESASTNQTSMYLCASSSGAGSNQPQHFGDGTRLSIL.

This sequence joins TRBV20-1 and TRBJ2-1; D is possibly TRBD2 (7 bases). V lost 3 bases and J 4 bases, leaving 19 bases between the germline ends. Germline assignment: CDR1 DFQATT and CDR2 SNEGSKA (reference sequence). The CDR3 totals 16 residues. CDR3 residues: CSASGGAGAFYNEQFF. CDR3 sequence (DNA): TGCAGTGCTAGTGGGGGGGCGGGAGCATTTTACAATGAGCAGTTCTTC.

The chain links TRBV11-1 to TRBJ2-1, with unresolved D. V was trimmed by 5 bases and J by 13 bases, leaving 18 bases between them. This CDR3 contains 13 residues. Germline lookup yields CDR1 SGHAT and CDR2 FQDESV (reference sequence). The CDR3 DNA reads as TGTGCCAGCAGCAAGACCTCCGACACAATCCAGTTCTTC. Amino acids: CASSKTSDTIQFF.

This clone occurred once. The V call is TRBV7-2, the J call TRBJ2-2; 9 bases are a match to TRBD2. V shed 3 bases, J shed 4 bases, and the junction held 6 bases outside the gene matches. CDR3 length: 16 residues. Germline V gene data show CDR1 as SGHTA and CDR2 as FQGNSA. The CDR3 is CASSLGGRVGTGELFF. In DNA form, the CDR3 reads TGTGCCAGCAGCTTGGGCGGGAGGGTCGGCACCGGGGAGCTGTTTTTT.

The CDR3 reads CAWRDPGLYEQYF. Written as DNA, the CDR3 is TGTGCCTGGAGGGATCCGGGGCTCTACGAGCAGTACTTC. The chain carries TRBV30 and TRBJ2-7; D tentatively fits TRBD1 or TRBD2 (5 bases each). Germline loops: CDR1 GTSNPN, CDR2 SVGIG (reference sequence). The CDR3 runs 13 residues. Trimming left V 3 bases short and J 3 bases short, with 12 bases between.

V gene TRBV15 combines with J gene TRBJ1-1; a possible D gene is TRBD1 (6 bases). The germline V gene has CDR1 LNHNV and CDR2 YYDKDF (reference sequence). Trimming removed 0 bases from V and 8 bases from J, with 13 bases in between. This CDR3 is 14 amino acids long. The DNA for the CDR3 is TGTGCCACCAGCAGAGATCTCGTAGGGGGGGAAGCTTTCTTT. Protein sequence: CATSRDLVGGEAFF. The complete variable domain, with remaining parts taken from reference TRBV15 and TRBJ1-1, reads DAMVIQNPRYQVTQFGKPVTLSCSQTLNHNVMYWYQQKSSQAPKLLFHYYDKDFNNEADTPDNFQSRRPNTSFCFLDIRSPGLGDTAMYLCATSRDLVGGEAFFGQGTRLTVV.

V gene TRBV25-1 combines with J gene TRBJ1-2; D uncertain. The CDR3 loop spans 11 amino acids. V was pared by 4 bases and J by 4 bases, with 4 bases between. The germline V gene has CDR1 MGHDK and CDR2 SYGVNS. The CDR3 sequence: CASSGSYGYTF. CDR3 nucleotide sequence: TGTGCCAGCAGTGGTTCCTATGGCTACACCTTC.